This T cell receptor (beta chain) was documented in a study of identical twins. Study-wide findings and caveats: Alpha sequences out of frame and shared by twins had excess low generation probability. Memory repertoires lacked the insertion deficit that abundant cord blood beta clonotypes showed.

This clonotype was seen repeatedly, ten times or more. Antigen specificity is unknown. A universal primer site was created by template switching, with the cDNA bearing unique molecular identifiers. MiXCR, applied by TCRdb to the 5' RACE reads, yields one record per CDR3 protein. Of about 570,000 distinct CDR3 sequences in the sample, roughly 9.9% were seen once. These sequences were also reported in another study, on yellow fever vaccine responses in identical twins.

Sequenced material: PBMCs. The TCR comes from a woman aged 18-29 years in good health.

The CDR3 sequence: CASFSGTSTDTQYF. The CDR3 bases are TGTGCCAGCTTTAGCGGGACTAGCACAGATACGCAGTATTTT. The genes are TRBV2 and TRBJ2-3; 8 bases match TRBD2. The V segment lost 8 bases and the J segment 0 bases; nucleotides outside the gene matches: 4. The germline CDR1 and CDR2 sequences are SNHLY and FYNNEI. The CDR3 runs 14 residues.